The clone carrying this TCR beta chain was counted ten times or more. The antigen is not known. The sample belongs to a study of T cells in Graves' hyperthyroidism and ophthalmopathy. Study details: The blood sample was taken at first diagnosis, before treatment began.

Amplified TCR beta CDR3 regions came from RNA transcripts. The primer set for the first-round RT-PCR of the TCR CDR3 was HTBI. A single record per CDR3 protein comes from TCRdb applying MiXCR to the multiplex PCR reads. The sample comprises fewer than 350,000 distinct CDR3 sequences, 13% of which are singletons, and roughly 8.5% rests with the top ten. Findings of the study overall: The majority of expanded thyroid clonotypes above 0.001 also appeared in blood.

V was shortened by 5 bases and J by 6 bases, with 10 bases between the two germline ends. This CDR3 spans 13 amino acids. Germline assignment: CDR1 SEHNR and CDR2 FQNEAQ (reference sequence). The genes are TRBV7-9 and TRBJ1-4; D is possibly TRBD1 (5 bases). Source material: blood. The clonotype originates from a woman aged 30 to 39 with Graves' hyperthyroidism that later progressed to Graves' ophthalmopathy. The CDR3 protein is CASSQGEDEKLFF. CDR3 in DNA: TGTGCCAGCAGCCAAGGGGAGGATGAAAAACTGTTTTTT.